Listed below are T cell receptor beta chains from one sample, sequenced in a study of shared clonotypes between healthy human individuals. The repertoire was sequenced with immunoSEQ multiplex PCR; TCRdb's copy has only in-frame clones and lacks some. The table records millions of clones, approximately 95% of them present only once. Sequencing used naive CD4+ T cells sorted from blood. The source is a man younger than 35 in good health. CDR3s include the opening cysteine and the closing phenylalanine or tryptophan. D genes are given only for firm matches. Clone sizes are given selectively: once, few, many, or a class where the clone is expanded.

NA	15	TRBV19	TRBJ2-4	NA	CASRTESLAKNIQYF	TGTGCCAGTAGAACAGAATCACTAGCCAAAAACATTCAGTACTTC
NA	15	TRBV6-1	TRBJ2-6	NA	CASSAAGPGANVLTF	TGTGCCAGCAGTGCGGCAGGGCCTGGGGCCAACGTCCTGACTTTC
NA	14	TRBV10-3	TRBJ1-1	NA	CAITRDLYATEAFF	TGTGCCATCACCCGGGACCTTTACGCCACTGAAGCTTTCTTT
NA	11	TRBV11-2	TRBJ2-5	NA	CASSPLETQYF	TGTGCCAGCAGCCCACTAGAGACCCAGTACTTC
NA	15	TRBV5-6	TRBJ2-7	NA	CASNLGHRDAYEQYF	TGTGCCAGCAACTTGGGACATAGGGATGCCTACGAGCAGTACTTC
NA	14	TRBV5-1	TRBJ2-7	TRBD1	CASSPGQGVYEQYF	TGCGCCAGCAGCCCGGGACAGGGGGTCTACGAGCAGTACTTC
NA	16	TRBV28	TRBJ2-1	TRBD1	CASSYHPGQGASEQFF	TGTGCCAGCAGTTACCACCCGGGACAGGGGGCTAGTGAGCAGTTCTTC
NA	13	TRBV6-5	TRBJ2-4	TRBD1	CASRTGGSNIQYF	TGTGCCAGCAGGACAGGGGGCTCGAACATTCAGTACTTC
NA	16	TRBV4-1	TRBJ2-2	NA	CASSRLSDSYTGELFF	TGCGCCAGCAGCAGGTTGAGTGACAGCTACACCGGGGAGCTGTTTTTT
NA	16	TRBV7-4	TRBJ2-7	NA	CASSLGERQRSYEQYF	TGTGCCAGCAGCTTAGGTGAGCGGCAGCGATCCTACGAGCAGTACTTC
NA	12	TRBV10-1	TRBJ1-2	NA	CASSDSEAGYTF	TGCGCCAGCAGTGATTCGGAAGCTGGCTACACCTTC
NA	15	TRBV5-1	TRBJ1-6	NA	CASSLEGTYNSPLHF	TGCGCCAGCAGCTTGGAAGGGACCTATAATTCACCCCTCCACTTT
NA	14	TRBV5-1	TRBJ1-2	NA	CASSAGTGGDGYTF	TGCGCCAGCAGCGCCGGGACGGGGGGCGATGGCTACACCTTC
once	15	TRBV9	TRBJ1-3	NA	CASTPRGVGGNTIYF	TGTGCCAGCACCCCCCGGGGGGTTGGAGGAAACACCATATATTTT
NA	15	TRBV30	TRBJ2-3	NA	CAWSVRVTSIDTQYF	TGTGCCTGGAGTGTCCGAGTCACGAGCATAGATACGCAGTATTTT
NA	16	TRBV5-4	TRBJ2-3	NA	CASSTRLALNTDTQYF	TGTGCCAGCAGCACTAGACTGGCTTTGAACACAGATACGCAGTATTTT
NA	14	TRBV10-3	TRBJ2-7	TRBD2	CAISSGLDSYEQYF	TGTGCCATCAGCTCGGGACTAGATTCCTACGAGCAGTACTTC
NA	13	TRBV14	TRBJ1-5	TRBD1	CASSPGGSQPQHF	TGTGCCAGCAGCCCAGGGGGTAGTCAGCCCCAGCATTTT
NA	16	TRBV4-3	TRBJ1-2	TRBD1	CASSQQRTGATYGYTF	TGCGCCAGCAGCCAACAACGGACAGGCGCGACCTATGGCTACACCTTC
once	15	TRBV7-9	TRBJ1-3	NA	CASSPDKASGNTIYF	TGTGCCAGCAGCCCGGACAAAGCCTCTGGAAACACCATATATTTT
NA	14	TRBV5-1	TRBJ2-3	NA	CASSLSTVTDTQYF	TGCGCCAGCAGCTTGTCTACAGTCACAGATACGCAGTATTTT
once	14	TRBV10-3	TRBJ1-2	TRBD1	CAISVTGGEGGYTF	TGTGCCATCAGCGTTACAGGGGGCGAGGGAGGCTACACCTTC
once	12	TRBV30	TRBJ1-2	NA	CAWTDKGYGYTF	TGTGCCTGGACGGACAAGGGTTATGGCTACACCTTC
once	17	TRBV9	TRBJ2-2	TRBD2	CASSVEASGRGTGELFF	TGTGCCAGCAGCGTAGAGGCTAGCGGGAGAGGTACCGGGGAGCTGTTTTTT
NA	15	TRBV5-4	TRBJ2-1	NA	CASSPPAGASNEQFF	TGTGCCAGCAGCCCCCCGGCGGGGGCCAGCAATGAGCAGTTCTTC